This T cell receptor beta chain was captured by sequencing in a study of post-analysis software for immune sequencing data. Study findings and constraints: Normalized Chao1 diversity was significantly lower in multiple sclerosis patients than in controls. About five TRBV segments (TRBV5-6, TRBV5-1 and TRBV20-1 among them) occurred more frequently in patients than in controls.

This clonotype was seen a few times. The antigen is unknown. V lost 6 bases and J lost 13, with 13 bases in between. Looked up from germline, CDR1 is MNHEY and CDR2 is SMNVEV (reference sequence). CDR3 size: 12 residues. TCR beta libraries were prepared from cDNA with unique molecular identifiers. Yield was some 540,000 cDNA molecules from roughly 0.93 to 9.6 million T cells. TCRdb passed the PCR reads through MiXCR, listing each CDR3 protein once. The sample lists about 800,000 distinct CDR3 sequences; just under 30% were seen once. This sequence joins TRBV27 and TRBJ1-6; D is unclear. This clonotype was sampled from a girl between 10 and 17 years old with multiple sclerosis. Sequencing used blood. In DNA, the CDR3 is TGTGCCAGCAGAACGTCAGGCCTGCCCCTCCACTTT. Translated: CASRTSGLPLHF.